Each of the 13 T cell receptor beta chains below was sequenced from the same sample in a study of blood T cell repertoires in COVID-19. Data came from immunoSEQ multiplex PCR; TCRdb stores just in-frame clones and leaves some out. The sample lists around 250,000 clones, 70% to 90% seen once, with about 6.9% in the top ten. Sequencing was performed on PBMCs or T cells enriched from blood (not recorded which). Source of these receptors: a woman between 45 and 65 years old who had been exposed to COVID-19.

Written as DNA, the CDR3 is TGTGCCAGCAGCGTTAGCCCTCGTATCCCCTCTAACTATGGCTACACCTTC. The encoded protein is CASSVSPRIPSNYGYTF. The chain uses TRBV9 and TRBJ1-2; no clear D. This CDR3 is 17 amino acids long. Germline CDR1 and CDR2: SGDLS and YYNGEE. V was cut by 2 bases and J by 0 bases, with 17 bases left in between.

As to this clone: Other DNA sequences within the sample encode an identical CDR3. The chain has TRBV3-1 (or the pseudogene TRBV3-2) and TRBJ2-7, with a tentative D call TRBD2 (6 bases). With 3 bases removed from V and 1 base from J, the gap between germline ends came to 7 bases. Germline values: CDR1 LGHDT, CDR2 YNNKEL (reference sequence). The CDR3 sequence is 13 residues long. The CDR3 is CASSQGTSYEQYF. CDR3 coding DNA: TGTGCCAGCAGCCAGGGGACTTCCTACGAGCAGTACTTC.

CDR3 in DNA: TGTGCCAGCAGCGGACGGGGGTTCTATGGCTACACCTTC. The encoded protein is CASSGRGFYGYTF. This chain connects TRBV9 to TRBJ1-2, with a weak D call TRBD1 (5 bases). The CDR3 contains 13 residues. V shed 3 bases and J shed 4 bases, with 10 bases lying between them. The germline V gene encodes CDR1 SGDLS and CDR2 YYNGEE.

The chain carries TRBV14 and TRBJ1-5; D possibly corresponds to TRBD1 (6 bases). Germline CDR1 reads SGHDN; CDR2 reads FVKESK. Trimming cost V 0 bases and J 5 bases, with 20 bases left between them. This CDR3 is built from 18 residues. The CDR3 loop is CASSQEGTILTEDQPQHF. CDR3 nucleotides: TGTGCCAGCAGCCAAGAGGGGACAATACTTACTGAGGATCAGCCCCAGCATTTT. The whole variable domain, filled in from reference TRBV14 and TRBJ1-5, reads EAGVTQFPSHSVIEKGQTVTLRCDPISGHDNLYWYRRVMGKEIKFLLHFVKESKQDESGMPNNRFLAERTGGTYSTLKVQPAELEDSGVYFCASSQEGTILTEDQPQHFGDGTRLSIL.

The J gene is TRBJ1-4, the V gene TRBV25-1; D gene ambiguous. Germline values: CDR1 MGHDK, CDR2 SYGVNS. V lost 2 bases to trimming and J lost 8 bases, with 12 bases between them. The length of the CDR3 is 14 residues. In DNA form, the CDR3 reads TGTGCCAGCAGTGAACGTAGAGCGGGAGAAAAACTGTTTTTT. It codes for CASSERRAGEKLFF.

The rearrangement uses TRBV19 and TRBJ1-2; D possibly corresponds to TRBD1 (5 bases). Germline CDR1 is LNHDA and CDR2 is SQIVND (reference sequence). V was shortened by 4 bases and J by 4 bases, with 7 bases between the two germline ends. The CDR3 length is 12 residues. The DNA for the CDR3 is TGTGCCAGTAGTACGACAGTCTATGGCTACACCTTC. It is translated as CASSTTVYGYTF.

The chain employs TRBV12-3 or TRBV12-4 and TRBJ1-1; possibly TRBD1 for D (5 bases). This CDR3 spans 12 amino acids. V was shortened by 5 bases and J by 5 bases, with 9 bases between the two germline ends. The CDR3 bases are TGTGCCAGCAGTAGACAGTTTACTGAAGCTTTCTTT. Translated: CASSRQFTEAFF.

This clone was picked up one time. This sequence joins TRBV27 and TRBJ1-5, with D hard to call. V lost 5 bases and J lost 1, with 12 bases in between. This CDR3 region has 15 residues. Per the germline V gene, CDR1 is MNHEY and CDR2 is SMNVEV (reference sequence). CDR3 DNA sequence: TGTGCCAGCAGTCCGGGGTATCGGAGCAATCAGCCCCAGCATTTT. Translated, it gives CASSPGYRSNQPQHF.

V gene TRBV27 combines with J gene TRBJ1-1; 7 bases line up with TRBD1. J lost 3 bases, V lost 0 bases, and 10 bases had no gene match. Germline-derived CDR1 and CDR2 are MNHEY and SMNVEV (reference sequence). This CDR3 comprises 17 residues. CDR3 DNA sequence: TGTGCCAGCAGTTTATCTCCCCCACAGGGGCTGGACACTGAAGCTTTCTTT. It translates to CASSLSPPQGLDTEAFF.

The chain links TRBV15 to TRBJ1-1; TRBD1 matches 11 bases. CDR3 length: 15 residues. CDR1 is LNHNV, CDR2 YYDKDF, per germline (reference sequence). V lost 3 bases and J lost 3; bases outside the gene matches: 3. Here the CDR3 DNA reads TGTGCCACCAGCAGGAAGGGACAGGGGGACACTGAAGCTTTCTTT. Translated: CATSRKGQGDTEAFF.

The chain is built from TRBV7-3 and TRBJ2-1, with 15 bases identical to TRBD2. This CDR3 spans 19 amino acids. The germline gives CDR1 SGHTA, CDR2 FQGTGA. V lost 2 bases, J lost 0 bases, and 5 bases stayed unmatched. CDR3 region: CASSLGLAGGLSSYNEQFF. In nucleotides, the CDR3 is TGTGCCAGCAGCTTAGGACTAGCGGGGGGGCTCAGCTCCTACAATGAGCAGTTCTTC.

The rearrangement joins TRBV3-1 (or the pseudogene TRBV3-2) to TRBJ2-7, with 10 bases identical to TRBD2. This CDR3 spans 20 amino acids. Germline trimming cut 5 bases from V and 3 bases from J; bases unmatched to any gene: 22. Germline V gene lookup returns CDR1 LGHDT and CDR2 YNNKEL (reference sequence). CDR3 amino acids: CASSITVRDRELAGSYEQYF. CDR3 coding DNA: TGTGCCAGCAGCATTACCGTTCGGGACCGGGAACTAGCGGGGAGCTACGAGCAGTACTTC.

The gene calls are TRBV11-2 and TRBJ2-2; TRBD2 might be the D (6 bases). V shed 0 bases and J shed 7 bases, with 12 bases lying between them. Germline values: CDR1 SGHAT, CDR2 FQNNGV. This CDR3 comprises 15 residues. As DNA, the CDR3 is TGTGCCAGCAGCTTAGAGACTAGAGGCGGCGGGGAGCTGTTTTTT. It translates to CASSLETRGGGELFF.